This T cell receptor (beta chain) was retrieved from a study of cytomegalovirus exposure and HLA in healthy donors. Notes on this clone: Its antigen is still unknown.

Primers for the PCR totalled 60 Vbeta and 13 Jbeta. Per the original data handling: Later analysis identified tens of millions of unique TCR beta chains, 10 million to 12 million shared. TCRdb keeps only in-frame clones here, not all; method: immunoSEQ multiplex PCR. The DNA gave D and trimming, while V, J and clone size come from that table. The sample gives 57,000 or so clones, 70% to 80% of which show up once; less than 20% is in the top ten. Germline CDR1 is SGDLS and CDR2 is YYNGEE. The V segment lost 0 bases and the J segment 3 bases; nucleotides outside the gene matches: 4. This CDR3 has 15 amino acids. Study-wide results and limits: TCR beta V- and J-gene trimming was later associated with a missense DCLRE1C variant. The listing of fewer than 200 TCR beta chains classed them as cytomegalovirus-associated. Some V segments could not be told apart, so they were left out, TRBV6-2 and TRBV6-3 among them.

Material for sequencing was PBMCs. This TCR was sampled from a woman aged 60-75 years in good health and CMV-seropositive. J is TRBJ1-1 and V is TRBV9; 8 bases map to TRBD1. The CDR3 nucleotides are TGTGCCAGCAGCGTAGATCCGACAGGGGACACTGAAGCTTTCTTT. Its protein product is CASSVDPTGDTEAFF.